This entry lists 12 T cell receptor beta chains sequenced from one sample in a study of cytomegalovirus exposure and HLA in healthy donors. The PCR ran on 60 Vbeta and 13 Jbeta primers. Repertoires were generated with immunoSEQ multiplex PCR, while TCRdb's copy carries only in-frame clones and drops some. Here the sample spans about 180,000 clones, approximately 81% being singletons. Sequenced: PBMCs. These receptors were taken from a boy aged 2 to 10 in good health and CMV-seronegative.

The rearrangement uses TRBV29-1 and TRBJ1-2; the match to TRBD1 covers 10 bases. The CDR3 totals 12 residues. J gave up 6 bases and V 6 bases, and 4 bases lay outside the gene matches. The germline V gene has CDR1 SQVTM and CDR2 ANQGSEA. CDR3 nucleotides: TGCAGCGTCGACAGGGGGCAAGATGGCTACACCTTC. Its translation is CSVDRGQDGYTF. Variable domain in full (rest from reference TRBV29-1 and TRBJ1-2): SAVISQKPSRDICQRGTSLTIQCQVDSQVTMMFWYRQQPGQSLTLIATANQGSEATYESGFVIDKFPISRPNLTFSTLTVSNMSPEDSSIYLCSVDRGQDGYTFGSGTRLTVV.

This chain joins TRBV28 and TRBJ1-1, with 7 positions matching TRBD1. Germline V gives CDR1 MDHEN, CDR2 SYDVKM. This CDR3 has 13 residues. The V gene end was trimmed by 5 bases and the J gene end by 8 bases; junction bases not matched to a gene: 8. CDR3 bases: TGTGCCAGCAGTCCGAAGATACAGGGGGAAGCTTTCTTT. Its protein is CASSPKIQGEAFF. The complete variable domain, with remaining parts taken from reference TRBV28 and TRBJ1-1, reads DVKVTQSSRYLVKRTGEKVFLECVQDMDHENMFWYRQDPGLGLRLIYFSYDVKMKEKGDIPEGYSVSREKKERFSLILESASTNQTSMYLCASSPKIQGEAFFGQGTRLTVV.

The CDR3 spells CASSIDGSGDEQFF. The CDR3 nucleotides are TGTGCCAGTAGTATAGACGGTAGCGGGGATGAGCAGTTCTTC. The chain carries TRBV19 and TRBJ2-1; TRBD2 agrees at 8 bases. CDR3 size: 14 residues. CDR1 LNHDA and CDR2 SQIVND come from the germline V gene (reference sequence). Losses at the gene ends were 0 bases for V and 8 bases for J; bases not matched to a gene: 3.

DNA of the CDR3: TGCGCCAGCAGCTCAGGGCAGACCGGGGAGCTGTTTTTT. The encoded protein is CASSSGQTGELFF. The chain carries TRBV5-1 and TRBJ2-2, with D tentatively TRBD1 (5 bases). CDR3 length: 13 residues. V was shortened by 3 bases and J by 5 bases, with 8 bases between the two germline ends. Germline lookup yields CDR1 SGHRS and CDR2 YFSETQ.

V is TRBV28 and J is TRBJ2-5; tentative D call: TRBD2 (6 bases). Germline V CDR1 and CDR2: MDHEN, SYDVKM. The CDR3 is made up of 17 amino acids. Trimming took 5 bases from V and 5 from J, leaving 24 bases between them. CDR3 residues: CASSHSGLRAPSETQYF. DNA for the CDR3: TGTGCCAGCAGTCACAGCGGGTTGAGGGCCCCCAGTGAGACCCAGTACTTC.

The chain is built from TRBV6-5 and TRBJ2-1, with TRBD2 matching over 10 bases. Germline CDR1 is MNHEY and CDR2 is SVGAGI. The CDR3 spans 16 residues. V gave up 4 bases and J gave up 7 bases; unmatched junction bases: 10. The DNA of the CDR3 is TGTGCCAGCAGTTCCCGACCTAGCGGGAGTTGGAATGAGCAGTTCTTC. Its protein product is CASSSRPSGSWNEQFF.

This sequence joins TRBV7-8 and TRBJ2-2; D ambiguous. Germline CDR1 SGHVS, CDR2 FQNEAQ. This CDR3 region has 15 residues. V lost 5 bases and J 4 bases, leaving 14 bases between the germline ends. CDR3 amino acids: CASSPKLEITGELFF. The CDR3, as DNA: TGTGCCAGCAGCCCCAAGCTGGAGATCACCGGGGAGCTGTTTTTT.

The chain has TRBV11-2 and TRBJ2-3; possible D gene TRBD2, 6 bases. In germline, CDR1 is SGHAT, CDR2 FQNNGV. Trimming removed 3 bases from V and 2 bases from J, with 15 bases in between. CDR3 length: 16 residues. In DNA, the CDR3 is TGTGCCAGCAGCTTCTCCGGGGGAGGTTTCACAGATACGCAGTATTTT. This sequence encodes CASSFSGGGFTDTQYF.

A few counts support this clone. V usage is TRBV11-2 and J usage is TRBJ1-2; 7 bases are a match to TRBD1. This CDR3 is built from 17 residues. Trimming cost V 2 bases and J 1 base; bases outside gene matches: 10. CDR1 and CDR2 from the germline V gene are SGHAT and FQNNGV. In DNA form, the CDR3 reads TGTGCCAGCAGCTTACTCCAGGGGGATTGGGTTAACTATGGCTACACCTTC. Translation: CASSLLQGDWVNYGYTF.

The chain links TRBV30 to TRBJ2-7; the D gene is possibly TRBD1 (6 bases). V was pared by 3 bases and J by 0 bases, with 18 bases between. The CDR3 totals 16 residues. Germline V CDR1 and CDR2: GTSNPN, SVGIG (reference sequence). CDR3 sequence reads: CAWRASDRQHSYEQYF. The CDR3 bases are TGTGCCTGGAGGGCCTCGGACAGACAACACTCCTACGAGCAGTACTTC.

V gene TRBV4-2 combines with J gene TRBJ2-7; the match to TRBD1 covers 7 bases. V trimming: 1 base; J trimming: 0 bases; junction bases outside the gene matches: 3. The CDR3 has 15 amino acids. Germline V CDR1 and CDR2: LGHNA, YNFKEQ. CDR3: CASSQGTGASYEQYF. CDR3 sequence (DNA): TGTGCCAGCAGCCAAGGGACAGGTGCCTCCTACGAGCAGTACTTC.

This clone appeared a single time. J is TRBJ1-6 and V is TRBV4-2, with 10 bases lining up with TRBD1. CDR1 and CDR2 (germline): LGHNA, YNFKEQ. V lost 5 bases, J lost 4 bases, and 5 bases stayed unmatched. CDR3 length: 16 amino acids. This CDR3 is CASSLGQGEYNSPLHF. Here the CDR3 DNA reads TGTGCCAGCAGCTTAGGACAGGGGGAATATAATTCACCCCTCCACTTT.